These 24 T cell receptor beta chains were sequenced from one sample in a study of T cells in Graves' hyperthyroidism and ophthalmopathy (dated by TCRdb to between 2017 and 2020). The method was multiplex PCR. Data came from an Illumina HiSeq 2000. The TCR beta CDR3 regions were amplified from the RNA transcripts. A first-round RT-PCR of the TCR CDR3 used the HTBI primer set with the Qiagen OneStep RT-PCR kit. In TCRdb, the public reads were trimmed at Q25 with fastp and aligned with MiXCR, with productive beta chains retained. CDR3 protein duplicates are merged, each entry listing the most common genes and DNA. The sample has more than 350,000 distinct CDR3 sequences on record, about a sixth of them singletons. The ten top clones hold roughly a third of the sample. Sequences were obtained from blood. These receptors all stem from a woman in her thirties with Graves' hyperthyroidism that later progressed to Graves' ophthalmopathy.

The sample holds many counts of this clonotype. This chain joins TRBV27 and TRBJ2-1, with 11 bases fitting TRBD1. Germline CDR1 and CDR2: MNHEY and SMNVEV (reference sequence). V lost 7 bases to trimming and J lost 1 base; unmatched junction nucleotides: 6. This CDR3 spans 16 amino acids. In DNA form, the CDR3 reads TGTGCCAGCAACCCAGGGACAGGGGGTTCCTACAATGAGCAGTTCTTC. It codes for CASNPGTGGSYNEQFF.

This chain links TRBV28 with TRBJ1-5; 9 bases map to TRBD1. This CDR3 is 13 amino acids long. Looked up from germline, CDR1 is MDHEN and CDR2 is SYDVKM. V was clipped by 6 bases and J by 6 bases; unmatched bases: 3. CDR3 amino acids: CASRTGGVQPQHF. DNA of the CDR3: TGTGCCAGCAGGACAGGGGGAGTTCAGCCCCAGCATTTT.

This clonotype was picked up many times. The CDR3 DNA reads as TGCGCCAGCAGCCCCGGGGACCGGGGAAATGAAAAACTGTTTTTT. Protein product: CASSPGDRGNEKLFF. The chain has TRBV5-1 and TRBJ1-4; D possibly corresponds to TRBD1 (5 bases). CDR3 length: 15 amino acids. V was pared by 4 bases and J by 5 bases, with 15 bases between. Germline V gives CDR1 SGHRS, CDR2 YFSETQ.

The V and J genes are TRBV19 and TRBJ2-3; 10 nucleotides match TRBD2. The CDR3 loop spans 15 amino acids. Unmatched junction bases numbered 7, after V lost 8 bases and J lost 2 bases. Per the germline V gene, CDR1 is LNHDA and CDR2 is SQIVND (reference sequence). The CDR3 here is CASGGLADLTDTQYF. The CDR3 nucleotides read TGTGCCAGTGGCGGACTAGCGGACCTCACAGATACGCAGTATTTT.

This clonotype appeared many times. The chain links TRBV6-1 to TRBJ1-4, with D tentatively TRBD1 (6 bases). Germline V gene sequence: CDR1 MNHNS, CDR2 SASEGT. CDR3 length equals 17 residues. V gave up 8 bases and J gave up 2 bases, with 21 bases separating them. The CDR3 region is CASESGGLGLTNEKLFF. CDR3 nucleotide sequence: TGTGCCAGCGAGTCCGGGGGGCTGGGTTTGACTAATGAAAAACTGTTTTTT.

This clonotype was counted many times. V usage is TRBV29-1 and J usage is TRBJ1-1; D not resolved. Per germline, CDR1 SQVTM and CDR2 ANQGSEA. CDR3 length: 12 amino acids. Trimming took off 4 bases at V and 3 bases at J, with 9 bases between the two ends. The CDR3: CSVAEADTEAFF. DNA for the CDR3: TGCAGCGTTGCCGAGGCGGACACTGAAGCTTTCTTT.

This clonotype occurred a few times. The chain is built from TRBV2 and TRBJ1-5; a possible D gene is TRBD1 (5 bases). The length of the CDR3 is 13 residues. The ends were cut back, 8 bases at V and 7 bases at J, with 15 bases in the middle. In germline, CDR1 is SNHLY, CDR2 FYNNEI. CDR3 DNA sequence: TGTGCCAGCCAAAGGGGCTCGGGACAGCCCCAGCATTTT. This codes for CASQRGSGQPQHF.

This clonotype was recorded many times. The rearrangement uses TRBV7-9 and TRBJ1-6; maybe TRBD1 (6 bases). Between the trimmed V and J ends, which lost 1 base and 9 bases, there was a span of 16 bases. Germline V gene data show CDR1 as SEHNR and CDR2 as FQNEAQ (reference sequence). The CDR3 is made up of 16 amino acids. The CDR3, as DNA: TGTGCCAGCAGCTTAGAACAGGGCGTTCTGGGTTCACCCCTCCACTTT. Encoded protein: CASSLEQGVLGSPLHF.

V usage is TRBV7-9 and J usage is TRBJ2-3; D is unclear. The germline V and J ends were trimmed by 5 bases and 0 bases, with 9 bases remaining between them. This CDR3 comprises 14 residues. Germline V gene data show CDR1 as SEHNR and CDR2 as FQNEAQ (reference sequence). The CDR3 protein is CASSLMTSTDTQYF. CDR3 coding DNA: TGTGCCAGCAGCCTCATGACTAGCACAGATACGCAGTATTTT.

This clonotype was counted at least ten times. V and J are TRBV28 and TRBJ2-7; 11 nucleotides align to TRBD1. The CDR3 spans 17 residues. J lost 3 bases, V lost 3 bases, and 10 bases had no gene match. From germline, CDR1 is MDHEN and CDR2 SYDVKM. In nucleotides, the CDR3 is TGTGCCAGCAGTTTGGACAGGGGGCGAACCCGCGTCTACGAGCAGTACTTC. Translation: CASSLDRGRTRVYEQYF.

This CDR3 is CASSRVPRAGSYNEQFF. DNA for the CDR3: TGTGCCAGCAGTCGGGTCCCTCGGGCTGGGTCCTACAATGAGCAGTTCTTC. The gene calls are TRBV3-1 and TRBJ2-1; D unclear. Germline V gene lookup returns CDR1 LGHDT and CDR2 YNNKEL (reference sequence). This CDR3 has 17 residues. V lost 6 bases and J lost 1, with 19 bases in between.

This clonotype came up many times. The rearrangement links TRBV28 to TRBJ1-5; D remains unclear. V was pared by 2 bases and J by 0 bases, with 23 bases between. From germline, CDR1 is MDHEN and CDR2 SYDVKM. The CDR3 loop spans 20 amino acids. CDR3 nucleotide sequence: TGTGCCAGCAGTTTAGGGTATCGACCGACCACCTTATATAGCAATCAGCCCCAGCATTTT. This sequence encodes CASSLGYRPTTLYSNQPQHF. The entire variable domain, with the rest obtained from reference TRBV28 and TRBJ1-5, is as follows: DVKVTQSSRYLVKRTGEKVFLECVQDMDHENMFWYRQDPGLGLRLIYFSYDVKMKEKGDIPEGYSVSREKKERFSLILESASTNQTSMYLCASSLGYRPTTLYSNQPQHFGDGTRLSIL.

This clonotype was recorded many times. This rearrangement joins TRBV18 to TRBJ1-1, with 8 bases lining up with TRBD1. The V gene end was trimmed by 4 bases and the J gene end by 1 base; junction bases not matched to a gene: 14. The CDR3 has 18 amino acids. Germline V gives CDR1 KGHSH, CDR2 LQKENI. The CDR3 region is CASSLTGQGWGRNTEAFF. CDR3 bases: TGTGCCAGCTCACTTACCGGACAGGGTTGGGGTCGGAACACTGAAGCTTTCTTT.

This clonotype was seen repeatedly, ten times or more. The V and J genes are TRBV19 and TRBJ2-2; 9 nucleotides agree with TRBD1. V was clipped by 4 bases and J by 2 bases; unmatched bases: 2. Germline CDR1 and CDR2: LNHDA and SQIVND (reference sequence). This CDR3 contains 15 residues. The CDR3 DNA is TGTGCCAGTAGTACGGGACAGGGTAACACCGGGGAGCTGTTTTTT. Translated: CASSTGQGNTGELFF.

This clonotype has a count of ten or more. The chain recombines TRBV19 with TRBJ2-1; 10 positions agree with TRBD2. The CDR3 totals 15 residues. The germline V gene has CDR1 LNHDA and CDR2 SQIVND (reference sequence). The V segment lost 3 bases and the J segment 8 bases; nucleotides outside the gene matches: 7. CDR3 coding DNA: TGTGCCAGTAGTATTTCTAGCGGGAGTTTCGATGAGCAGTTCTTC. It translates to CASSISSGSFDEQFF.

This clonotype was seen repeatedly, ten times or more. The V gene is TRBV5-1, the J gene TRBJ2-7; D might be TRBD2 (6 bases). The V gene's germline CDR1 is SGHRS and CDR2 YFSETQ. V was trimmed by 4 bases and J by 2 bases, leaving 22 bases between them. The CDR3 runs 17 residues. CDR3 in amino acids: CASSPAGGADRAYEQYF. The CDR3, as DNA: TGCGCCAGCAGCCCCGCCGGGGGAGCGGACCGAGCCTACGAGCAGTACTTC.

The chain employs TRBV3-1 and TRBJ1-3; no definite D call. Per germline, CDR1 LGHDT and CDR2 YNNKEL (reference sequence). The CDR3 runs to 16 residues. Trimming shortened V by 1 base and J by 0 bases, and 10 bases separated the two germline ends. The DNA for the CDR3 is TGTGCCAGCAGCCAAGGCGTGGGAGGCTCTGGAAACACCATATATTTT. It specifies CASSQGVGGSGNTIYF.

The chain is built from TRBV11-2 and TRBJ2-7; D perhaps matches TRBD2 (5 bases). V shed 5 bases and J shed 9 bases, with 14 bases lying between them. The CDR3 sequence is 12 residues long. The germline V gene encodes CDR1 SGHAT and CDR2 FQNNGV. The DNA for the CDR3 is TGTGCCAGCAGCAGAGGGATGGAAGTGCAGTACTTC. Translated: CASSRGMEVQYF.

The V gene is TRBV28, the J gene TRBJ2-3, with 9 nucleotides matching TRBD2. The CDR3 has 19 amino acids. The V and J ends lost 5 bases and 5 bases, in that order; junction bases with no gene match: 20. Germline-derived CDR1 and CDR2 are MDHEN and SYDVKM. The CDR3 DNA sequence: TGTGCCAGCAGTCCTTCCGGGACTAGGACTAGCGACCTTAGAGATACGCAGTATTTT. The encoded protein is CASSPSGTRTSDLRDTQYF.

There are many counts of this clonotype. The rearrangement joins TRBV12-3 or TRBV12-4 to TRBJ1-5; D unclear. Trimming cost V 7 bases and J 4 bases, with 11 bases left between them. There are 13 residues in the CDR3. CDR3 sequence (DNA): TGTGCCAGCACTGTAGCCGCTAATCAGCCCCAGCATTTT. It codes for CASTVAANQPQHF.

This clonotype was observed at least ten times. CDR3 loop: CSAWGGTGSSYEQYF. CDR3 coding DNA: TGCAGTGCCTGGGGGGGGACAGGGAGTTCCTACGAGCAGTACTTC. This sequence joins TRBV20-1 and TRBJ2-7; 9 nucleotides match TRBD1. This CDR3 spans 15 amino acids. Germline V CDR1 and CDR2: DFQATT, SNEGSKA (reference sequence). J gave up 1 base and V 6 bases, and 10 bases lay outside the gene matches.

This clonotype was counted many times. V and J are TRBV18 and TRBJ1-1; D is unclear. V shed 3 bases and J shed 0 bases, with 8 bases lying between them. The CDR3 sequence is 14 residues long. CDR1 is KGHSH and CDR2 is LQKENI in the germline V gene. As DNA, the CDR3 is TGTGCCAGCTCACCTACTCAAATGAACACTGAAGCTTTCTTT. Its protein product is CASSPTQMNTEAFF.

This chain joins TRBV27 and TRBJ2-1, with 10 bases identical to TRBD2. The germline V gene has CDR1 MNHEY and CDR2 SMNVEV (reference sequence). This CDR3 is 17 amino acids long. V shed 3 bases, J shed 3 bases, and the junction held 8 bases outside the gene matches. The CDR3 region is CASSLEAGTSVYNEQFF. The CDR3 coding sequence is TGTGCCAGCAGTTTGGAGGCCGGGACTAGCGTCTACAATGAGCAGTTCTTC.

This clonotype showed up many times. The chain carries TRBV7-9 and TRBJ1-2; tentatively, D is TRBD1 (5 bases). The CDR3 length is 12 residues. V lost 4 bases and J lost 4, with 7 bases in between. The germline V gene has CDR1 SEHNR and CDR2 FQNEAQ (reference sequence). CDR3 nucleotide sequence: TGTGCCAGCAGCTCCGACAGCTATGGCTACACCTTC. Amino acids: CASSSDSYGYTF. Based on the CDR3 plus reference TRBV7-9 and TRBJ1-2, the full variable domain is DTGVSQNPRHKITKRGQNVTFRCDPISEHNRLYWYRQTLGQGPEFLTYFQNEAQLEKSRLLSDRFSAERPKGSFSTLEIQRTEQGDSAMYLCASSSDSYGYTFGSGTRLTVV.